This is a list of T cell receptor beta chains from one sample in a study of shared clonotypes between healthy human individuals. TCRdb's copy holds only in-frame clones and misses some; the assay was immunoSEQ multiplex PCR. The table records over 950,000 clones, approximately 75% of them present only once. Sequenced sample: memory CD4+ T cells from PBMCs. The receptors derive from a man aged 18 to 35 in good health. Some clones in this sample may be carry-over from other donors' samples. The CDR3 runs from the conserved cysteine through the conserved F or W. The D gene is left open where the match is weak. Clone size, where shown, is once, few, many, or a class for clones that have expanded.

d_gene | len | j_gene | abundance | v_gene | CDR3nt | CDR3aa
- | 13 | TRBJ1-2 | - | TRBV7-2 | TGTGCCAGCAGCTTAGAGAGACAGAGTGGCTACACCTTC | CASSLERQSGYTF
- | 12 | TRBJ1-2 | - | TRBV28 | TGTGCCAGCAGGGGGGCTGGCTATGGCTACACCTTC | CASRGAGYGYTF
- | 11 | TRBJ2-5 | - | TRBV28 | TGTGCCAGCAGCCTTAGAGAGACCCAGTACTTC | CASSLRETQYF
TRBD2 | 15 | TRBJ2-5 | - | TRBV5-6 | TGTGCCAGCAGCTCCGGACTAGCGGGGCAAGAGACCCAGTACTTC | CASSSGLAGQETQYF
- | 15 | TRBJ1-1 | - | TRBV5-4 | TGTGCCAGCAGCCGAGCGGAAGGGGGGCGGACTGAAGCTTTCTTT | CASSRAEGGRTEAFF
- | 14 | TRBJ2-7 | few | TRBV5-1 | TGCGCCAGCAGCTTGACAAACGGGGCCTACGAGCAGTACTTC | CASSLTNGAYEQYF
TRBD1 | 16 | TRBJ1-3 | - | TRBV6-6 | TGTGCCAGCAGTTACTCGACCGGGACAGATGGAAACACCATATATTTT | CASSYSTGTDGNTIYF
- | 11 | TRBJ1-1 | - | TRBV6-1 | TGTGCCAGCAGGTCGAGCACTGAAGCTTTCTTT | CASRSSTEAFF
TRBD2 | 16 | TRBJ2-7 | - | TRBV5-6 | TGTGCCAGCAGCAATCAACTAGCGGGATGGACCTACGAGCAGTACTTC | CASSNQLAGWTYEQYF
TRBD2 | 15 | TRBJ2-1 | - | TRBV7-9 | TGTGCCAGCAGCTCCGGACTAGTTTCCTACAATGAGCAGTTCTTC | CASSSGLVSYNEQFF
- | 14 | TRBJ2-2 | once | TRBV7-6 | TGTGCCAGCAGGGGCAGACTCGACACCGGGGAGCTGTTTTTT | CASRGRLDTGELFF
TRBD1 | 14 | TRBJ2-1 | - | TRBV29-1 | TGCAGCGTTGAACCAGGACAGGGGTGGAATGAGCAGTTCTTC | CSVEPGQGWNEQFF
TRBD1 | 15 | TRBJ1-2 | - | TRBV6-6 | TGTGCCAGCAGTCACCAACAGGGGACCATCTATGGCTACACCTTC | CASSHQQGTIYGYTF
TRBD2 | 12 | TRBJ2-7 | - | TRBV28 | TGTGCCAGCGGACTAGCTCCCTACGAGCAGTACTTC | CASGLAPYEQYF
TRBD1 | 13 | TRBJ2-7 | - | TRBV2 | TGTGCCAGCAGTAGAGAGTCGGGACAGGGTCCCAACTTC | CASSRESGQGPNF
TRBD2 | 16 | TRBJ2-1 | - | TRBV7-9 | TGTGCCAGCAGCACCGCTGGCGGGAGGGCCCTCCATGAGCAGTTCTTC | CASSTAGGRALHEQFF
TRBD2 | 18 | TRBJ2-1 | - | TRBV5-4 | TGTGCCAGCAGCTCCTGGTCTACAACTAGCGCGTATTACAATGAGCAGTTCTTC | CASSSWSTTSAYYNEQFF
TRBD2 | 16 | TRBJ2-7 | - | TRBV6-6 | TGTGCCAGCAGTAGGACTACCGGGACTAGTCAGTACGAGCAGTACTTC | CASSRTTGTSQYEQYF
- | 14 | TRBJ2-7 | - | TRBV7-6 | TGTGCCAGCAGTCCCGGGGGCCTCTCCTACGAGCAGTACTTC | CASSPGGLSYEQYF
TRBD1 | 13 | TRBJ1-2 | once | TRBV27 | TGTGCCAGCAGTTTTCGACAGGGGCATGGCTACACCTTC | CASSFRQGHGYTF
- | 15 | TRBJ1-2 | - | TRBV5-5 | TGTGCCAGCAGCTTGGTTCCCCAAGCTAACTATGGCTACACCTTC | CASSLVPQANYGYTF
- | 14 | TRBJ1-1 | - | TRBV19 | TGTGCCAGTAGACCATCCGATACGAACACTGAAGCTTTCTTT | CASRPSDTNTEAFF
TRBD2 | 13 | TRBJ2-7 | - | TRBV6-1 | TGTGCCAGCGAACGGACTAGCCGCTACGAGCAGTACTTC | CASERTSRYEQYF
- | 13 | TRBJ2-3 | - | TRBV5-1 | TGCGCCAGCACCCTCGTGGGTTCAGATACGCAGTATTTT | CASTLVGSDTQYF
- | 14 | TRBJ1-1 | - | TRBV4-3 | TGCGCCAGCAGCCAGACCGGGAGGCGGACTGAAGCTTTCTTT | CASSQTGRRTEAFF
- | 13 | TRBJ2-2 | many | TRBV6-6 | TGTGCCAGCAGTTCCAGCAACACCGGGGAGCTGTTTTTT | CASSSSNTGELFF
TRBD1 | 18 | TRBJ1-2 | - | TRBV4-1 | TGCGCCAGCAGCCATGTCTACAGGGGCTCGGGATTTGGAGGTGGCTACACCTTC | CASSHVYRGSGFGGGYTF
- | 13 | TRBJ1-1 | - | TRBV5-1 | TGCGCCAGCAGCCGGACAGTAAACACTGAAGCTTTCTTT | CASSRTVNTEAFF
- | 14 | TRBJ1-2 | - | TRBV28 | TGTGCCAGCAGTTCCGGGGGCTCTAACTATGGCTACACCTTC | CASSSGGSNYGYTF
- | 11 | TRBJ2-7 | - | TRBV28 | TGTGCCAGCAGACAGGGACTTGAGCAGTACTTC | CASRQGLEQYF
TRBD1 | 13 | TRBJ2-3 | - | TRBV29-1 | TGCAGCGGGGACAGGGGGGGCACAGATACGCAGTATTTT | CSGDRGGTDTQYF
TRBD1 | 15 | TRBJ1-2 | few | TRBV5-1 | TGCGCCAGCAGCTTGGACGGGACAGGGGGGTATGGCTACACCTTC | CASSLDGTGGYGYTF
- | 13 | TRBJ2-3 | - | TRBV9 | TGTGCCAGCGGGGGAGGAGACACAGATACGCAGTATTTT | CASGGGDTDTQYF
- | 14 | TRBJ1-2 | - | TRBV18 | TGTGCCAGCTCACCTACAGGACAGCCCTATGGCTACACCTTC | CASSPTGQPYGYTF
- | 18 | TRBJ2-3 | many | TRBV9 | TGTGCCAGCAGCGTAGTGGGGACGGGTCAAGAGGGGACAGATACGCAGTATTTT | CASSVVGTGQEGTDTQYF
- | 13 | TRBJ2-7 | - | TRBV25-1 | TGTGCCAGCCAGAGGGGGGGGAGTAACGAGCAGTACTTC | CASQRGGSNEQYF
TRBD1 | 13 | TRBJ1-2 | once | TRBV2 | TGTGCCAGCAGTGACCCGGACAGGAGGGGCTACACCTTC | CASSDPDRRGYTF
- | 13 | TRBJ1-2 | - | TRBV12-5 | TGTGCTAGTGGTTTGCCGGGGGCTCGCGGCTACACCTTC | CASGLPGARGYTF
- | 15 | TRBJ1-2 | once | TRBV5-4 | TGTGCCAGCAGCTTGGCCGCGGTATCCAGGGAGGGCTACACCTTC | CASSLAAVSREGYTF
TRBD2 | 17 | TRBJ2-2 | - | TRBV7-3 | TGTGCCAGCAGCTACTTGGGCGGGAGGGCCAAACCCGGGGAGCTGTTTTTT | CASSYLGGRAKPGELFF
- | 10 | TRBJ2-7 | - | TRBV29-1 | TGCAGCGTTAGAGTAGACGAGCAGTACTTC | CSVRVDEQYF
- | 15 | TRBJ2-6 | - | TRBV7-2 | TGTGCCAGCAGTCTAGGGAACTCTGGGGCCAACGTCCTGACTTTC | CASSLGNSGANVLTF
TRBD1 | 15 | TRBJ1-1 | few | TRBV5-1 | TGCGCCAGCAGCTTTAACGGACAGGGTAACACTGAAGCTTTCTTT | CASSFNGQGNTEAFF
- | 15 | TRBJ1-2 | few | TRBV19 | TGTGCCAGTAGTATGTATCGGGACCCCAACTATGGCTACACCTTC | CASSMYRDPNYGYTF
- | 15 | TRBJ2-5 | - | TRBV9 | TGTGCCAGCAGCGTAGCCCCAGGGCCTCAAGAGACCCAGTACTTC | CASSVAPGPQETQYF
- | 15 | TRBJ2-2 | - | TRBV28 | TGTGCCAGCAGTAGGGGGAGGGTGAACACCGGGGAGCTGTTTTTT | CASSRGRVNTGELFF
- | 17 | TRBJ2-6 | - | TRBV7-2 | TGTGCCAGCAGCTTGGCAGGGGCCGGCTCTGGGGCCAACGTCCTGACTTTC | CASSLAGAGSGANVLTF